These 26 T cell receptor beta chains share one sample of origin, sequenced in a study of CD8+CD57+ T cells in acquired aplastic anemia (dated by TCRdb to 2017 to 2018). This sample was sequenced with an Illumina HiSeq 2000. TCR beta VDJ combination and CDR3 sequence profiling used genomic DNA as the template. The public reads were quality trimmed at Q25 with fastp and then assembled into clones with MiXCR by TCRdb, keeping productive beta chains. Each entry merges the rows of one CDR3 protein and shows their most common DNA and genes. This sample holds some 210,000 distinct CDR3 sequences; roughly 57% were observed only once. Of the sample, about 29% is held by the ten largest clones. The sample taken for sequencing was sorted CD4+, CD8+, or CD8+CD57+ T cells (not recorded which) from PBMCs. These receptors originate from a human donor in good health.

This chain uses TRBV15 with TRBJ1-5; D gene unclear. The V gene lost 0 bases and the J gene lost 0 bases, with 3 bases spanning the gap. Germline V CDR1 and CDR2: LNHNV, YYDKDF (reference sequence). The CDR3 loop spans 14 amino acids. CDR3 in DNA: TGTGCCACCAGCAGAGATGGTAGCAATCAGCCCCAGCATTTT. Translating gives CATSRDGSNQPQHF.

The gene calls are TRBV10-2 and TRBJ1-1, with D possibly being TRBD1 (6 bases). In germline, CDR1 is WSHSY, CDR2 SAAADI. The ends were cut back, 6 bases at V and 0 bases at J, with 11 bases in the middle. The length of the CDR3 is 14 residues. CDR3 amino acids: CASRLTGMNTEAFF. The CDR3 region has the DNA TGCGCCAGCAGGTTGACAGGTATGAACACTGAAGCTTTCTTT.

The chain carries TRBV25-1 and TRBJ2-1; a weak D match, TRBD2 (5 bases). V was pared by 4 bases and J by 2 bases, with 12 bases between. The germline gives CDR1 MGHDK, CDR2 SYGVNS. The CDR3 extends over 15 amino acids. DNA for the CDR3: TGTGCCAGCAGTGTTGTGGACTCGGCCTACAATGAGCAGTTCTTC. As protein: CASSVVDSAYNEQFF.

This clonotype was counted at least ten times. The chain couples TRBV6-1 to TRBJ1-1; D might be TRBD1 (6 bases). CDR3 length equals 14 residues. The germline V gene encodes CDR1 MNHNS and CDR2 SASEGT. The V end lost 8 bases, the J end lost 0 bases, and 13 bases lay between the germline ends. CDR3 sequence (DNA): TGTGCCAGCTTTGACAGGATCATGAACACTGAAGCTTTCTTT. This sequence encodes CASFDRIMNTEAFF.

This clonotype was detected only a few times. The V call is TRBV29-1, the J call TRBJ2-3, with TRBD2 matching 14 bases. This CDR3 comprises 14 residues. Trimming cost V 3 bases and J 4 bases; bases outside gene matches: 0. The germline CDR1 and CDR2 sequences are SQVTM and ANQGSEA. The CDR3: CSVEGLAGADTQYF. Here the CDR3 DNA reads TGCAGCGTTGAGGGACTAGCGGGGGCAGATACGCAGTATTTT.

The chain carries TRBV9 and TRBJ2-3, with a tentative D call TRBD2 (6 bases). V gave up 3 bases and J gave up 2 bases, with 10 bases separating them. Germline CDR1 SGDLS, CDR2 YYNGEE. The CDR3 length is 14 residues. CDR3 protein: CASSERGLTDTQYF. CDR3 DNA sequence: TGTGCCAGCAGCGAGAGGGGACTCACAGATACGCAGTATTTT.

The chain carries TRBV5-1 and TRBJ2-7, with 7 nucleotides matching TRBD1. Trimming cost V 3 bases and J 2 bases; bases outside gene matches: 8. This CDR3 region has 15 residues. Germline V gene lookup returns CDR1 SGHRS and CDR2 YFSETQ. CDR3 amino acids: CASSSSRTGTYEQYF. The CDR3 DNA sequence: TGCGCCAGCAGCTCAAGTAGGACAGGCACCTACGAGCAGTACTTC. Full variable domain (rest looked up from reference TRBV5-1 and TRBJ2-7): KAGVTQTPRYLIKTRGQQVTLSCSPISGHRSVSWYQQTPGQGLQFLFEYFSETQRNKGNFPGRFSGRQFSNSRSEMNVSTLELGDSALYLCASSSSRTGTYEQYFGPGTRLTVT.

The chain carries TRBV12-3 or TRBV12-4 and TRBJ1-2; tentatively, D is TRBD1 (6 bases). V was trimmed by 2 bases and J by 1 base, leaving 17 bases between them. The CDR3 spans 17 residues. The CDR3 is CASSLSGGGQFNYGYTF. The CDR3 DNA reads TGTGCCAGCAGTTTATCCGGTGGCGGACAGTTTAACTATGGCTACACCTTC.

In its sample, this clonotype was seen many times. The chain employs TRBV9 and TRBJ1-2; no clear D. V was cut by 8 bases and J by 8 bases, with 13 bases left in between. The CDR3 consists of 11 residues. The germline CDR1 and CDR2 sequences are SGDLS and YYNGEE. The CDR3 bases are TGTGCCAGTCGGCGTCCTCAAGGCTACACCTTC. As protein: CASRRPQGYTF. The variable domain in full, with the rest retrieved from reference TRBV9 and TRBJ1-2, is DSGVTQTPKHLITATGQRVTLRCSPRSGDLSVYWYQQSLDQGLQFLIQYYNGEERAKGNILERFSAQQFPDLHSELNLSSLELGDSALYFCASRRPQGYTFGSGTRLTVV.

This clonotype turned up a few times. This sequence joins TRBV2 and TRBJ2-7; D tentatively reads TRBD1 or TRBD2 (5 bases each). CDR1 is SNHLY and CDR2 is FYNNEI in the germline V gene. There are 12 residues in the CDR3. Trimming took off 8 bases at V and 6 bases at J, with 14 bases between the two ends. CDR3 residues: CASVLGRVEQYF. DNA of the CDR3: TGTGCCAGCGTCCTGGGGCGGGTCGAGCAGTACTTC.

The chain carries TRBV7-3 and TRBJ1-3, with D possibly being TRBD1 (5 bases). The CDR3 runs 15 residues. V lost 2 bases and J 2 bases, leaving 10 bases between the germline ends. Germline V gives CDR1 SGHTA, CDR2 FQGTGA. CDR3 DNA sequence: TGTGCCAGCAGCTTATCCGGGACTACTGGAAACACCATATATTTT. Protein: CASSLSGTTGNTIYF. Full variable domain (remainder filled in from reference TRBV7-3 and TRBJ1-3): GAGVSQTPSNKVTEKGKYVELRCDPISGHTALYWYRQSLGQGPEFLIYFQGTGAADDSGLPNDRFFAVRPEGSVSTLKIQRTERGDSAVYLCASSLSGTTGNTIYFGEGSWLTVV.

This clonotype was recorded only once. The chain employs TRBV7-9 and TRBJ2-3, with 13 positions matching TRBD2. There are 18 residues in the CDR3. V shed 3 bases, J shed 4 bases, and the junction held 10 bases outside the gene matches. In germline, CDR1 is SEHNR, CDR2 FQNEAQ (reference sequence). Here the CDR3 DNA reads TGTGCCAGCAGCTTGGCCTGGACTAGCGGGAGTGAGGCAGATACGCAGTATTTT. Protein: CASSLAWTSGSEADTQYF.

This sequence joins TRBV7-3 and TRBJ1-2; weak D call: TRBD1 (5 bases). V shed 0 bases and J shed 0 bases, with 11 bases lying between them. The CDR3 sequence is 16 residues long. Germline lookup yields CDR1 SGHTA and CDR2 FQGTGA. CDR3 sequence: CASSLTGWGTNYGYTF. Here the CDR3 DNA reads TGTGCCAGCAGCTTAACGGGCTGGGGGACTAACTATGGCTACACCTTC.

This clonotype has a handful of counts. The rearrangement links TRBV7-3 to TRBJ2-1; TRBD2 matches 9 bases. V shed 2 bases, J shed 6 bases, and the junction held 11 bases outside the gene matches. Germline V CDR1 and CDR2: SGHTA, FQGTGA. The CDR3 loop spans 17 amino acids. In DNA, the CDR3 is TGTGCCAGCAGCTTAGGCCGGGTAGCGGGAGTCTCCAATGAGCAGTTCTTC. Protein: CASSLGRVAGVSNEQFF.

This clonotype was seen a single time. This sequence joins TRBV5-1 and TRBJ2-1; 8 bases align to TRBD2. This CDR3 contains 16 residues. Germline lookup yields CDR1 SGHRS and CDR2 YFSETQ. V trimming: 0 bases; J trimming: 8 bases; junction bases outside the gene matches: 10. CDR3 amino acids: CASSLDPGGNWDEQFF. In nucleotides, the CDR3 is TGCGCCAGCAGCTTGGACCCGGGGGGGAATTGGGATGAGCAGTTCTTC.

Concerning this clonotype itself: The missing conserved phenylalanine or tryptophan at the end of this CDR3 makes a read error likely. The J gene is TRBJ1-1, the V gene TRBV24-1; D unresolved. The germline CDR1 and CDR2 sequences are KGHDR and SFDVKD. The germline V and J ends were trimmed by 9 bases and 3 bases, with 7 bases remaining between them. CDR3 size: 11 residues. The CDR3 DNA reads as TGTGCCACCCGAGACGACACTGAAGCTTTCCTT. Amino acids: CATRDDTEAFL.

V and J are TRBV20-1 and TRBJ1-1; D may be TRBD1 (6 bases). Germline CDR1 is DFQATT and CDR2 is SNEGSKA (reference sequence). Trimming shortened V by 6 bases and J by 4 bases, and 9 bases separated the two germline ends. This CDR3 has 11 residues. CDR3 bases: TGCAGTGCCGGGGGGGCCACTGAAGCTTTCTTT. Its protein product is CSAGGATEAFF.

J is TRBJ2-7 and V is TRBV19; D is perhaps TRBD1 (6 bases). This CDR3 has 15 residues. Germline V lookup: CDR1 LNHDA, CDR2 SQIVND (reference sequence). The ends were cut back, 5 bases at V and 2 bases at J, with 16 bases in the middle. As DNA, the CDR3 is TGTGCCAGTAGTGAGGGGGATGCGCGCCCCTACGAGCAGTACTTC. Residues: CASSEGDARPYEQYF. Complete variable domain (other parts from reference TRBV19 and TRBJ2-7): DGGITQSPKYLFRKEGQNVTLSCEQNLNHDAMYWYRQDPGQGLRLIYYSQIVNDFQKGDIAEGYSVSREKKESFPLTVTSAQKNPTAFYLCASSEGDARPYEQYFGPGTRLTVT.

The chain recombines TRBV11-2 with TRBJ2-3; D is unresolved. This CDR3 is built from 13 residues. The ends were cut back, 1 base at V and 7 bases at J, with 9 bases in the middle. Germline-derived CDR1 and CDR2 are SGHAT and FQNNGV. CDR3 sequence: CASSLVGENTQYF. The CDR3 DNA sequence: TGTGCCAGCAGCTTAGTTGGCGAAAATACGCAGTATTTT.

This clonotype was seen at least ten times. The chain is built from TRBV7-9 and TRBJ2-3; 7 bases align to TRBD1. CDR1 SEHNR and CDR2 FQNEAQ come from the germline V gene (reference sequence). V was pared by 5 bases and J by 0 bases, with 5 bases of the junction left unmatched. This CDR3 contains 15 residues. As DNA, the CDR3 is TGTGCCAGCAGCAGACAGGGCTTCAGCACAGATACGCAGTATTTT. Amino acid sequence: CASSRQGFSTDTQYF. Combining the CDR3 with reference TRBV7-9 and TRBJ2-3 gives the whole variable domain DTGVSQNPRHKITKRGQNVTFRCDPISEHNRLYWYRQTLGQGPEFLTYFQNEAQLEKSRLLSDRFSAERPKGSFSTLEIQRTEQGDSAMYLCASSRQGFSTDTQYFGPGTRLTVL.

The V and J genes are TRBV4-1 and TRBJ1-1, with 10 positions matching TRBD1. The V gene's germline CDR1 is MGHRA and CDR2 YSYEKL. The trim removed 3 bases at V and 7 bases at J, leaving 8 bases unmatched. The length of the CDR3 is 15 residues. Written as DNA, the CDR3 is TGCGCCAGCAGCCACCTGGGACAGGGGAAGGATGAAGCTTTCTTT. Protein: CASSHLGQGKDEAFF.

The chain combines TRBV7-9 with TRBJ1-2, with D uncertain. CDR3 size: 15 residues. Germline CDR1 SEHNR, CDR2 FQNEAQ (reference sequence). V lost 6 bases to trimming and J lost 6 bases, with 20 bases between them. The CDR3 here is CASRFSMAGPNGYTF. The CDR3 bases are TGTGCCAGCAGGTTTAGTATGGCCGGACCTAATGGCTACACCTTC.

The chain links TRBV24-1 to TRBJ1-1; 7 nucleotides match TRBD1. The CDR3 has 15 amino acids. Germline CDR1 reads KGHDR; CDR2 reads SFDVKD. V dropped 2 bases and J dropped 5; count of bases not matched to a gene: 7. CDR3 region: CATSDSRGAGTEAFF. As DNA, the CDR3 is TGTGCCACCAGTGATTCCAGGGGGGCGGGAACTGAAGCTTTCTTT.

This clonotype is a singleton in its sample. A much more abundant neighbour one base away suggests this may be a read error. This chain connects TRBV6-2 or TRBV6-3 to TRBJ2-5; the D gene is possibly TRBD2 (5 bases). This CDR3 has 14 amino acids. V was trimmed by 8 bases and J by 3 bases, leaving 16 bases between them. Germline values: CDR1 MNHEY, CDR2 SVGEGT. For the CDR3, the DNA is TGTGCCAGCTCATCCTTGGACGGGGAAGAGACCCAGTACTTC. It specifies CASSSLDGEETQYF.

The gene calls are TRBV7-2 and TRBJ2-5; maybe TRBD2 (6 bases). Trimming left V 3 bases short and J 1 base short, with 9 bases between. This CDR3 is 14 amino acids long. Germline V gene sequence: CDR1 SGHTA, CDR2 FQGNSA. The CDR3 loop reads CASSLVGLQETQYF. CDR3 in DNA: TGTGCCAGCAGCTTGGTGGGACTCCAAGAGACCCAGTACTTC. The whole variable domain, filled in from reference TRBV7-2 and TRBJ2-5, reads GAGVSQSPSNKVTEKGKDVELRCDPISGHTALYWYRQSLGQGLEFLIYFQGNSAPDKSGLPSDRFSAERTGGSVSTLTIQRTQQEDSAVYLCASSLVGLQETQYFGPGTRLLVL.

This clonotype was picked up a small number of times. The chain has TRBV20-1 and TRBJ2-5; no definite D call. This CDR3 is built from 12 residues. The germline gives CDR1 DFQATT, CDR2 SNEGSKA (reference sequence). V was trimmed by 3 bases and J by 4 bases, leaving 9 bases between them. This CDR3 reads CSARPLVETQYF. For the CDR3, the DNA is TGCAGTGCTAGGCCTCTGGTAGAGACCCAGTACTTC.